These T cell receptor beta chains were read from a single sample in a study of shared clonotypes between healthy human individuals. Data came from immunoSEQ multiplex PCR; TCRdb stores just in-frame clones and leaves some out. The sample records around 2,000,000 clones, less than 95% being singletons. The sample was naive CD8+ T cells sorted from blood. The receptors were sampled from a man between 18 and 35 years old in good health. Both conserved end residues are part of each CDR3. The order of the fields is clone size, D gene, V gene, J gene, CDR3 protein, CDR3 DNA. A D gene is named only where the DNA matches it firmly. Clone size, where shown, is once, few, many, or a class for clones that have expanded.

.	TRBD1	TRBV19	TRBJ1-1	CASSIRAGGTEAFF	TGTGCCAGTAGTATTAGGGCAGGGGGCACTGAAGCTTTCTTT
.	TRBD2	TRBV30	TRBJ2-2	CAWSSGGDNMELFF	TGTGCCTGGAGTAGCGGGGGTGACAATATGGAGCTGTTTTTT
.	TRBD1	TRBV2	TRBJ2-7	CASNGQGLTDEQYF	TGTGCCAGCAACGGACAGGGGCTGACGGACGAGCAGTACTTC
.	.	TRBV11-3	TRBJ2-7	CASSFSGGTEQYF	TGTGCCAGCAGCTTTAGTGGGGGAACCGAGCAGTACTTC
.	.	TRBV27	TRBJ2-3	CASSFLGQIGRDTQYF	TGTGCCAGCAGTTTCCTAGGCCAAATTGGGAGAGATACGCAGTATTTT
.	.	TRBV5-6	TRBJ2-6	CASRSNGPSSGANVLTF	TGTGCCAGCAGATCCAACGGACCGTCCTCTGGGGCCAACGTCCTGACTTTC
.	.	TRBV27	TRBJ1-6	CASSLRGALGNSPLHF	TGTGCCAGCAGTTTGAGGGGGGCCCTAGGCAATTCACCCCTCCACTTT
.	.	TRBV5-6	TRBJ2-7	CASSLRDSYEQYF	TGTGCCAGCAGCTTAAGGGACTCCTACGAGCAGTACTTC
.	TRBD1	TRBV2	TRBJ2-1	CACSGGLAYNEQFF	TGTGCCTGTTCAGGGGGCTTGGCCTACAATGAGCAGTTCTTC
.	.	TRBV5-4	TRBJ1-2	CASSPGTGDYGYTF	TGTGCCAGCAGTCCCGGGACCGGTGACTATGGCTACACCTTC
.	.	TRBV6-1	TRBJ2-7	CASSEAPFSYEQYF	TGTGCCAGCAGTGAGGCACCTTTCTCCTACGAGCAGTACTTC
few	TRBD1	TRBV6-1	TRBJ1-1	CASSDPGQGALTEAFF	TGTGCCAGCAGTGACCCGGGACAGGGTGCTCTCACTGAAGCTTTCTTT
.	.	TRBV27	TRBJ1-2	CASSFVDSPNYGYTF	TGTGCCAGCAGTTTTGTGGACAGTCCCAACTATGGCTACACCTTC
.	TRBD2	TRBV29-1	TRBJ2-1	CSVPGTSGSYNEQFF	TGCAGCGTTCCCGGGACTAGCGGATCCTACAATGAGCAGTTCTTC
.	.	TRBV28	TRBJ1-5	CASSRFTGFNQPQHF	TGTGCCAGCAGCCGTTTCACAGGGTTCAATCAGCCCCAGCATTTT
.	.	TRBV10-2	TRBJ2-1	CASSPLQSSYNEQFF	TGCGCCAGCAGTCCCCTCCAGAGCTCCTACAATGAGCAGTTCTTC
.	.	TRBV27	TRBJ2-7	CASSPWLRGDYEQYF	TGTGCCAGCAGTCCATGGTTGAGGGGGGACTACGAGCAGTACTTC
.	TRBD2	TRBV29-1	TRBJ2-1	CSVEPGLAGAGNEQFF	TGCAGCGTTGAACCAGGACTAGCGGGAGCGGGTAATGAGCAGTTCTTC
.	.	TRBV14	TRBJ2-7	CAAGQGGEQYF	TGTGCCGCCGGGCAGGGGGGCGAGCAGTACTTC
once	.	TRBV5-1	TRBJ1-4	CASSPPRHDSFATNEKLFF	TGCGCCAGCAGCCCCCCTCGACACGATTCCTTTGCAACTAATGAAAAACTGTTTTTT
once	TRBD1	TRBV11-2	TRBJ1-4	CASSLIGGGEKLFF	TGTGCCAGCAGCTTAATAGGGGGCGGTGAAAAACTGTTTTTT
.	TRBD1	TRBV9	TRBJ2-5	CASSAGQGAIGETQYF	TGTGCCAGCAGCGCCGGACAGGGGGCAATCGGAGAGACCCAGTACTTC
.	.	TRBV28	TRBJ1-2	CASNDETVLYGYTF	TGTGCCAGCAATGATGAGACAGTTCTGTATGGCTACACCTTC
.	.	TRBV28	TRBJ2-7	CASSLAEPVGWEQYF	TGTGCCAGCAGTTTGGCGGAACCGGTAGGGTGGGAGCAGTACTTC
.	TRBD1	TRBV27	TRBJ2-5	CASSFTGDQETQYF	TGTGCCAGCAGCTTCACAGGGGACCAAGAGACCCAGTACTTC
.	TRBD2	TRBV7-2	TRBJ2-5	CASSLVTSGASETQYF	TGTGCCAGCAGCTTAGTGACTAGCGGGGCTAGCGAGACCCAGTACTTC
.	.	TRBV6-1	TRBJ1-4	CASSERGGWEEKLFF	TGTGCCAGCAGTGAAAGGGGGGGCTGGGAGGAAAAACTGTTTTTT
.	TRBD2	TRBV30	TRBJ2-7	CAWSDLGLAGGEQYF	TGTGCCTGGAGTGACCTTGGACTAGCGGGGGGAGAGCAGTACTTC
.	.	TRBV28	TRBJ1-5	CASSGIFNQPQHF	TGTGCCAGCAGCGGGATTTTCAATCAGCCCCAGCATTTT
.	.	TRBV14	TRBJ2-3	CASSQDLADTQYF	TGTGCCAGCAGCCAAGATTTGGCAGATACGCAGTATTTT
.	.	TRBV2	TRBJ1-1	CARGAWDTEAFF	TGTGCCAGGGGGGCGTGGGACACTGAAGCTTTCTTT
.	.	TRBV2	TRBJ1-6	CASSEVLTENSPLHF	TGTGCCAGCAGTGAAGTTCTGACAGAGAATTCACCCCTCCACTTT
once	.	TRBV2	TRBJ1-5	CASSEALRQSGQPQHF	TGTGCCAGCAGTGAAGCGCTTCGACAGTCCGGTCAGCCCCAGCATTTT
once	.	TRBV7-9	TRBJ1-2	CASSSAGTLPSNYGYTF	TGTGCCAGCAGCTCCGCCGGGACCCTTCCCAGTAACTATGGCTACACCTTC
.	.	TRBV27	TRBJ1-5	CASSFAGPGRGNQPQHF	TGTGCCAGCAGTTTCGCCGGGCCCGGCCGGGGCAATCAGCCCCAGCATTTT
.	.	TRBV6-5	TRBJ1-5	CASSSAREGSQPQHF	TGTGCCAGCAGCTCTGCCAGGGAGGGAAGTCAGCCCCAGCATTTT
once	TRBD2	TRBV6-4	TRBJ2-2	CASSGTSGIPGELFF	TGTGCCAGCAGCGGGACTAGCGGGATACCCGGGGAGCTGTTTTTT
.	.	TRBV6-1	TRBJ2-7	CASEDSSYEQYF	TGTGCCAGCGAGGACAGCTCCTACGAGCAGTACTTC
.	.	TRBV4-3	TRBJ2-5	CASSQERNGLETQYF	TGCGCCAGCAGCCAAGAAAGGAACGGTCTGGAGACCCAGTACTTC
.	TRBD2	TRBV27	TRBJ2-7	CASSLGGGYEQYF	TGTGCCAGCAGTTTAGGCGGGGGCTACGAGCAGTACTTC
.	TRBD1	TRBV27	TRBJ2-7	CASSTGGSEQYF	TGTGCCAGCAGCACAGGGGGCTCAGAGCAGTACTTC